This T cell receptor beta chain was found in a study of cytomegalovirus exposure and HLA in healthy donors. Study-level results: Diagnosis of cytomegalovirus status made by the classifier reportedly showed high specificity and sensitivity. Earlier analysis yielded a pattern in which most TCR beta V segments were productive about 90% or about 30% of the time.

CDR3 length: 15 amino acids. The germline gives CDR1 SGHRS, CDR2 YFSETQ. V was pared by 0 bases and J by 2 bases, with 10 bases between. It was with 60 Vbeta and 13 Jbeta primers that the PCR ran. TCRdb's table, derived via immunoSEQ multiplex PCR, lists solely in-frame clones and lacks some. Altogether tens of thousands of clones are present, about 80% being singletons, with the ten largest covering about 1.4%. About this clone: The antigen is not known.

The sequenced sample consisted of PBMCs. This clonotype was obtained from a male donor in good health and CMV-seronegative. The V call is TRBV5-1, the J call TRBJ2-3; D possibly corresponds to TRBD2 (5 bases). The CDR3 nucleotides are TGCGCCAGCAGCTTGGGAGGGCAAAACACAGATACGCAGTATTTT. As protein: CASSLGGQNTDTQYF.